This T cell receptor beta chain was documented in a study of blood T cell repertoires in COVID-19 (dated by TCRdb to 2020 to 2022). Looking at the study overall: The collaborator samples originated in the United States, Italy and Spain and spanned the acute and convalescent phases of COVID-19. Samples were obtained from the ongoing ImmuneRACE study (first 160 participants) and from 1,254 subjects provided by 6 global collaborators. HLA class I and class II types, where available, came from metadata supplied by the sample provider rather than from assay-based typing. Subjects who had been exposed to COVID-19, were actively infected with it, or had recovered from it provided the deeply sampled blood TCRbeta repertoires that made up the dataset. The prospective study material was composed of cDNA or gDNA derived from T cells, B-cell-depleted T cells, or PBMCs. The repertoires were released in a freely available public database meant as a resource for research on the immune response to SARS-CoV-2. Nearly every sample came with metadata listing a de-identified subject ID, COVID-19 status, age in years and sex. Broad study findings and their caveats: The amount of clinical and demographic metadata varied by source and participant and was provided uncurated.

Reading from cysteine to phenylalanine, the CDR3 counts 14 amino acids. Only the CDR3 part of the read is kept: 42 bases, read in frame from the first base. Sequences KGHDR (CDR1) and SFDVKD (CDR2) are obtained from the germline V gene. V ends up 4 bases short and J 9 bases short, with an unmatched junction base count of 9. TCRbeta CDR3 regions were amplified from genomic DNA using the immunoSEQ Assay, a bias-controlled multiplex PCR. The original pipeline was this. Nucleated cell counts per sample were estimated from amplification of reference gene primers within the assay. To quantify the absolute abundance of each unique TCRbeta CDR3 rearrangement, sequence reads were collapsed and filtered. For each sample, productive Simpson clonality was calculated as the square root of Simpson's diversity index over productive rearrangements. TCRdb took over this immuneACCESS table, retaining in-frame rearrangements with V and J assigned. Such tables are incomplete; in checked studies, under half of the missing clones stem from an unresolved V gene, and the remainder is unexplained. V, J and clone size derive from that table, while D and trimming were established from the DNA sequence. The sample has about 230,000 clones on record, about 90% of them singletons. The ten most abundant clones make up less than 3.5% of the sample.

A remark on this clone: Its antigen is not yet known. Base qualities are missing; no much larger clone stands one base away.

One collaborating source in Seattle enrolled patients during active infection and followed them longitudinally through the course of disease. Whole blood was collected in K2EDTA tubes by collaborating institutions according to the institutions' own protocols. For TCRbeta analysis, collaborators shipped samples as frozen whole blood, isolated PBMCs, or DNA extracted from either of those sample types. Material: peripheral blood. The chain is made from TRBV24-1 and TRBJ2-7; 9 bases in the junction line up with TRBD1. The receptor was derived from a man aged 25-45 years with COVID-19, enrolled during active disease. The CDR3 in this case is CATSDPGQGGRQYF. The nucleotide sequence is given as TGTGCCACCAGTGACCCGGGACAGGGTGGTCGGCAGTACTTC.